Sequencing of this TCR beta chain was carried out in a study of chemoradiotherapy in HPV16-positive cancers. Study as a whole: Candidate HPV-specific T-cell clones and common TCR motifs came from functional assays in a couple of HPV16-positive patients. Regarding the study as a whole: Non-HPV-specific T cells did not expand in tumors during treatment, whereas candidate HPV-specific clones and E7-related motifs did.

TCRdb's table, derived via immunoSEQ multiplex PCR, lists solely in-frame clones and lacks some. The data hold approximately 7,500 clones, with 55% to 80% observed a single time. The CDR3 is made up of 17 amino acids. Germline loops: CDR1 SGHDT, CDR2 YYEEEE. After removal of 4 bases from V and 5 bases from J, the junction contained 15 bases not matched to a gene. As for this clone: Its antigen is as yet unknown.

The chain uses TRBV5-6 and TRBJ1-2; 9 nucleotides match TRBD1. Sampling was performed from a patient who underwent chemoradiotherapy. The receptor was derived from a human donor with HPV-associated anogenital cancer. CDR3 sequence reads: CASSARLYRGLGYGYTF. The CDR3 region has the DNA TGTGCCAGCAGCGCCCGCCTCTACAGGGGGCTGGGGTATGGCTACACCTTC. Based on the CDR3 plus reference TRBV5-6 and TRBJ1-2, the full variable domain is DAGVTQSPTHLIKTRGQQVTLRCSPKSGHDTVSWYQQALGQGPQFIFQYYEEEERQRGNFPDRFSGHQFPNYSSELNVNALLLGDSALYLCASSARLYRGLGYGYTFGSGTRLTVV.